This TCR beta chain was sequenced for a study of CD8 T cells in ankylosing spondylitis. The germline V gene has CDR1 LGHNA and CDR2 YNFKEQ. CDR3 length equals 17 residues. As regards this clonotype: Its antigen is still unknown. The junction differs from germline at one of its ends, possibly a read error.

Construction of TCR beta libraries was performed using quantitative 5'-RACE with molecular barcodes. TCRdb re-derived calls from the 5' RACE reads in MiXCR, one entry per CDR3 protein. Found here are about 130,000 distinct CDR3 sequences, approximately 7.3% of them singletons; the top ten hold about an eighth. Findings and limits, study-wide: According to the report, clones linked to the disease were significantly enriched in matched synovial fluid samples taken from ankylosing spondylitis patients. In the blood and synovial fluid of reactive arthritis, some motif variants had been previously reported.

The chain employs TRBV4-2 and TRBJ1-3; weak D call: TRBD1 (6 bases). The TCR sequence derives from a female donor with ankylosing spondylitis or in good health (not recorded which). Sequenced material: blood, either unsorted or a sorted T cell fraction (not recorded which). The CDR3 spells CASSPTWGTNSGNTLYF. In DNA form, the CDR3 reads TGTGCCAGCAGCCCGACCTGGGGGACAAACTCTGGAAACACCTTATATTTT.